A selection of T cell receptor beta chains follows, all from one sample in a study of blood T cell repertoires in COVID-19. Profiled with immunoSEQ multiplex PCR; TCRdb holds only in-frame clones, not every one. The repertoire holds over 10,000 clones, with more than 75% as singletons. Specimen: peripheral blood. These TCRs come from a human donor in a cohort sampled during active COVID-19. The CDR3 runs from the conserved cysteine through the conserved F or W. Fields, in order: J gene, V gene, CDR3 protein.

j_gene: TRBJ1-4; v_gene: TRBV15; CDR3aa: CATSRGAVEKLFF
j_gene: TRBJ2-1; v_gene: TRBV11-2; CDR3aa: CASSLVSQYNEQFF
j_gene: TRBJ1-4; v_gene: TRBV14; CDR3aa: CASSPRDRAREKLFF
j_gene: TRBJ2-7; v_gene: TRBV4-3; CDR3aa: CASSQDQSSLRYEQYF
j_gene: TRBJ1-4; v_gene: TRBV6-5; CDR3aa: CASRSQGAQEKLFF
j_gene: TRBJ2-7; v_gene: TRBV5-8; CDR3aa: CASSLRDRAYEQYF
j_gene: TRBJ1-2; v_gene: TRBV7-2; CDR3aa: CASSTRTGGPYGYTF
j_gene: TRBJ1-5; v_gene: TRBV19; CDR3aa: CASSMLRSGQGSNQPQHF
j_gene: TRBJ2-7; v_gene: TRBV5-1; CDR3aa: CASSLDRATPYEQYF
j_gene: TRBJ2-7; v_gene: TRBV6-5; CDR3aa: CASTPDRAIPYEQYF
j_gene: TRBJ1-5; v_gene: TRBV30; CDR3aa: CAWNLAGNQPQHF
j_gene: TRBJ2-7; v_gene: TRBV30; CDR3aa: CAWMGSGGAYEQYF
j_gene: TRBJ1-2; v_gene: TRBV28; CDR3aa: CASSDPGQRYGYTF
j_gene: TRBJ2-2; v_gene: TRBV27; CDR3aa: CASSFAAGWDTGELFF
j_gene: TRBJ2-7; v_gene: TRBV4-3; CDR3aa: CASSQEMSSAGSSYEQYF
j_gene: TRBJ2-5; v_gene: TRBV9; CDR3aa: CASSGRTSSQETQYF
j_gene: TRBJ2-2; v_gene: TRBV7-8; CDR3aa: CASSSRPVEGGELFF
j_gene: TRBJ2-7; v_gene: TRBV6-5; CDR3aa: CASSRAGGDYEQYF
j_gene: TRBJ2-2; v_gene: TRBV6-6; CDR3aa: CASSTGGRTGELFF
j_gene: TRBJ2-5; v_gene: TRBV27; CDR3aa: CASSPMRGAGYQETQYF
j_gene: TRBJ2-5; v_gene: TRBV29-1; CDR3aa: CSVNVGAQETQYF
j_gene: TRBJ2-7; v_gene: TRBV24-1; CDR3aa: CATSDPTGKSSYEQYF
j_gene: TRBJ2-7; v_gene: TRBV5-1; CDR3aa: CASSLGGQGAGYEQYF
j_gene: TRBJ2-5; v_gene: TRBV29-1; CDR3aa: CSVLLTGAIQETQYF
j_gene: TRBJ2-7; v_gene: TRBV28; CDR3aa: CASKLLAGGEQYF
j_gene: TRBJ2-1; v_gene: TRBV7-2; CDR3aa: CASSIGLAYNEQFF
j_gene: TRBJ2-1; v_gene: TRBV4-3; CDR3aa: CASSRDSKTNEQFF
j_gene: TRBJ1-6; v_gene: TRBV2; CDR3aa: CASRLRTGVNSPLHF
j_gene: TRBJ2-3; v_gene: TRBV29-1; CDR3aa: CSVESLLVGGGTDTQYF
j_gene: TRBJ2-5; v_gene: TRBV2; CDR3aa: CASSVGGETQYF
j_gene: TRBJ2-7; v_gene: TRBV27; CDR3aa: CASSLYSSSYEQYF
j_gene: TRBJ2-1; v_gene: TRBV28; CDR3aa: CASIKTGAYNEQFF
j_gene: TRBJ2-2; v_gene: TRBV19; CDR3aa: CASSQQGAGTGELFF
j_gene: TRBJ2-3; v_gene: TRBV5-1; CDR3aa: CASSLRTVTDTQYF
j_gene: TRBJ2-7; v_gene: TRBV28; CDR3aa: CASSRAGGTYEQYF
j_gene: TRBJ1-1; v_gene: TRBV9; CDR3aa: CASSVGKGTVKAFF
j_gene: TRBJ1-2; v_gene: TRBV12-3/TRBV12-4; CDR3aa: CASSLVAASGYTF
j_gene: TRBJ1-2; v_gene: TRBV27; CDR3aa: CASSLWGSYGYTF
j_gene: TRBJ1-4; v_gene: TRBV5-6; CDR3aa: CASSWGQGAREKLFF
j_gene: TRBJ2-7; v_gene: TRBV19; CDR3aa: CASSRREVDEQYF
j_gene: TRBJ1-5; v_gene: TRBV7-8; CDR3aa: CASSLRGTDYQPQHF
j_gene: TRBJ1-4; v_gene: TRBV5-1; CDR3aa: CASSLQGATANEKLFF
j_gene: TRBJ1-1; v_gene: TRBV4-1; CDR3aa: CASSQGSGGNTEAFF